This TCR beta chain originates from a study of T cells in Graves' hyperthyroidism and ophthalmopathy. Germline V gene data show CDR1 as SQVTM and CDR2 as ANQGSEA. The CDR3 is 16 residues long. Amplification of TCR beta CDR3 regions used RNA as the template. The HTBI primer set was used in a first-round RT-PCR of the TCR CDR3. TCRdb re-called the multiplex PCR reads with MiXCR, one entry per CDR3 protein. This sample carries a few hundred thousand distinct CDR3 sequences, 15% to 19% of them seen once, and the ten largest clones take approximately 30%. This clonotype was observed a few times. Exclusion followed for patients with uncontrolled infection, other autoimmune disease, pregnancy or lactation. The authors took PBMCs from 10 ml fresh peripheral blood.

The TCR originated in a woman under 30 with Graves' hyperthyroidism that later progressed to Graves' ophthalmopathy. The gene calls are TRBV29-1 and TRBJ2-3; D may be TRBD1 or TRBD2 (5 bases each). Sequencing used blood. The CDR3 nucleotides are TGCAGGGGGCCCCTTTCTGGGACCCGAAATAGGGATACGCAGTATTTT. Protein sequence: CRGPLSGTRNRDTQYF.